This T cell receptor beta chain is drawn from a study of response to subunit inactivated influenza vaccine (dated by TCRdb to the late 2010s). For the study in its entirety: To follow how T cells responded to a trivalent subunit inactivated influenza vaccine, the researchers relied on deep quantitative profiling of the T cell receptor repertoire.

Summary of the overall study and its limitations: The authors suggested that each seasonal influenza vaccination may recruit only a limited number of new T cells.

Library prep was done by RT-PCR. Instrument on record: Illumina HiSeq 2500. TCRdb ran its own pipeline on the public reads, namely fastp trimming at Q25 and MiXCR clone calling, and kept in-frame beta chains. Under each unique CDR3 protein, matching rows form one entry showing the most common genes and DNA. For this sample the table gives almost 250,000 distinct CDR3 sequences, of which about 12% were detected only once. Of the sample, roughly 7.7% is held by the ten largest clones. This clonotype came up a few times. Its antigen remains unidentified. One base away there is no much larger clone; base qualities are not given. The CDR1 and CDR2 encoded by the germline V gene (reference sequence) are SGHKS and YYEKEE. The CDR3 has 14 amino acids, counting the end cysteine and phenylalanine. The sequence is cut down to CDR3 DNA, 42 bases in frame from base 1. The trim is 7 bases for V and 3 bases for J, with a gap of 17 bases between the germline ends.

The material was non-naive T cells sorted from PBMCs, obtained 14 days before vaccination. In light of the paper, this sample's cell subset or site label describes: memory T cell fraction. The rearrangement joined TRBV5-5 to TRBJ2-7; the D region is possibly TRBD1 or TRBD2, each matching across 5 bases. The sequence derives from a man between 45 and 60 years old who received an inactivated influenza vaccine. Donor details come from another sample of the same person, matched by shared clones. CDR3 protein: CASGPGAMIYEQYF. The nucleotide sequence reads TGTGCCAGCGGGCCCGGGGCGATGATCTACGAGCAGTACTTC.